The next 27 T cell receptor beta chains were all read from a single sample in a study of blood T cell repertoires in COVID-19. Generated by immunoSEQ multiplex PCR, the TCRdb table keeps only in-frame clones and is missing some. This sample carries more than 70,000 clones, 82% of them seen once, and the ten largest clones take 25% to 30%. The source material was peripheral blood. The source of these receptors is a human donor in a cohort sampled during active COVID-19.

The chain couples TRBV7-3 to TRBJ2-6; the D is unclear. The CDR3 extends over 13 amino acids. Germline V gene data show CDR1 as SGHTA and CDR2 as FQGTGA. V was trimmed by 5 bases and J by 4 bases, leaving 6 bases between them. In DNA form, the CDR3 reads TGTGCCAGCAGCCAAGCCGGGGCCAACGTCCTGACTTTC. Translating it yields CASSQAGANVLTF.

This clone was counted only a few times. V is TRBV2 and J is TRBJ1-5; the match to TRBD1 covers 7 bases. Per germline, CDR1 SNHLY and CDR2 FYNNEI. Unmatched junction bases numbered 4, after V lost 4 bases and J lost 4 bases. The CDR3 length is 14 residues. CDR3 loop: CASSVGRGNQPQHF. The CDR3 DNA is TGTGCCAGCAGTGTCGGCAGGGGGAATCAGCCCCAGCATTTT.

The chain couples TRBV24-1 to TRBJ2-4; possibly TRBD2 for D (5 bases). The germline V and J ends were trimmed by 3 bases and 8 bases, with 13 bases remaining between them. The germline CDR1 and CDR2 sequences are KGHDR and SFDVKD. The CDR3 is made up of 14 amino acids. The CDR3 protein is CATSDPGVGDIQYF. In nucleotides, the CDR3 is TGTGCCACCAGTGATCCCGGGGTCGGGGACATTCAGTACTTC.

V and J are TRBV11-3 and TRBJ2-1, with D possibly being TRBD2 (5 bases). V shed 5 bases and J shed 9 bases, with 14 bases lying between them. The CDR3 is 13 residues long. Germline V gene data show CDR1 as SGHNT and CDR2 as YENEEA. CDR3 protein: CASSRLREGEQFF. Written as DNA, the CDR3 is TGTGCCAGCAGCCGCCTACGGGAAGGTGAGCAGTTCTTC. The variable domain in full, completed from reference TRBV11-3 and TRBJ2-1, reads EAGVVQSPRYKIIEKKQPVAFWCNPISGHNTLYWYLQNLGQGPELLIRYENEEAVDDSQLPKDRFSAERLKGVDSTLKIQPAELGDSAVYLCASSRLREGEQFFGPGTRLTVL.

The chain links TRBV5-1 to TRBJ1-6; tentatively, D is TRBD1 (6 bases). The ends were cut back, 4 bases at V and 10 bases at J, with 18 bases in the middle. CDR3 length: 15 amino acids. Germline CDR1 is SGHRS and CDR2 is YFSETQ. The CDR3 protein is CASSTLTGGESPLHF. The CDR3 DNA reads TGCGCCAGCAGCACCCTGACGGGGGGCGAGTCACCCCTCCACTTT.

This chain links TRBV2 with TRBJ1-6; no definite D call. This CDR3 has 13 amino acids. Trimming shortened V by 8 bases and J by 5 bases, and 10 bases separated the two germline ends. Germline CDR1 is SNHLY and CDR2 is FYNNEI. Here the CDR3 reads CASSLDHNSPLHF. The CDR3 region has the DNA TGTGCCAGCTCGCTAGATCATAATTCACCCCTCCACTTT.

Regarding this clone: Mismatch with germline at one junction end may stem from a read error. The CDR3 protein is CASRWTSGGSFEQYF. CDR3 bases: TGTGCCAGCAGGTGGACTAGCGGGGGCTCCTTCGAGCAGTACTTC. The gene calls are TRBV28 and TRBJ2-7, with TRBD2 matching over 13 bases. The germline V gene encodes CDR1 MDHEN and CDR2 SYDVKM. This CDR3 contains 15 residues.

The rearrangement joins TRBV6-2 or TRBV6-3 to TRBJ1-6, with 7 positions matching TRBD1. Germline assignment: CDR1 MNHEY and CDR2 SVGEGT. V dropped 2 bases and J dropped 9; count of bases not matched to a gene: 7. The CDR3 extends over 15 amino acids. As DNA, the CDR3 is TGTGCCAGCAGTTACCGACAGGGTCGGGTTTCACCCCTCCACTTT. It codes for CASSYRQGRVSPLHF.

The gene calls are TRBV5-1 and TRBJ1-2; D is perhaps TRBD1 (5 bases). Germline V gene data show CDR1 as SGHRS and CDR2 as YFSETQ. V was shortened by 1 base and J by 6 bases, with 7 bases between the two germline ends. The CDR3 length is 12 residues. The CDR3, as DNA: TGCGCCAGCAGCTTGCGCAGGGATGGCTACACCTTC. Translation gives CASSLRRDGYTF.

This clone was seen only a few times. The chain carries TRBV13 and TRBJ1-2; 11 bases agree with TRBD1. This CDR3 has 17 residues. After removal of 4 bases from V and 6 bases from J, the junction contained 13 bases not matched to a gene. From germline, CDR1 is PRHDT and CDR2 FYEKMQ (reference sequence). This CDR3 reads CASSSTWQGQGVDGYTF. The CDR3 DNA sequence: TGTGCCAGCAGCTCAACATGGCAGGGACAGGGGGTGGATGGCTACACCTTC.

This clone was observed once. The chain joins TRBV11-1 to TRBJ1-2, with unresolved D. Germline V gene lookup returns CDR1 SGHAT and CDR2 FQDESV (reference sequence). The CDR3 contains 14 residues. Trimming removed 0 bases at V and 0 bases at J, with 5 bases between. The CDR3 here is CASSLAPANYGYTF. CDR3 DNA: TGTGCCAGCAGCTTAGCACCAGCTAACTATGGCTACACCTTC.

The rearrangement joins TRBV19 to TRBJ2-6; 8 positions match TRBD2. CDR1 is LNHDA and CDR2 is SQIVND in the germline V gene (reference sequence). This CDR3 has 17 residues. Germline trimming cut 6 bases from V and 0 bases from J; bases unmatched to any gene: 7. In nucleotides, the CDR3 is TGTGCCAGTAGCCTCGGGGGGGTGATCTCTGGGGCCAACGTCCTGACTTTC. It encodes CASSLGGVISGANVLTF.

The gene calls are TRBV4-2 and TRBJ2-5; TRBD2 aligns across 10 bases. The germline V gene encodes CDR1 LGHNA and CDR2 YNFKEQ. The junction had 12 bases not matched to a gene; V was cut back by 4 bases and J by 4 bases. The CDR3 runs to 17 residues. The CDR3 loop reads CASSPLGGLAGAETQYF. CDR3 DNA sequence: TGTGCCAGCAGCCCCCTGGGGGGGCTAGCGGGGGCAGAGACCCAGTACTTC.

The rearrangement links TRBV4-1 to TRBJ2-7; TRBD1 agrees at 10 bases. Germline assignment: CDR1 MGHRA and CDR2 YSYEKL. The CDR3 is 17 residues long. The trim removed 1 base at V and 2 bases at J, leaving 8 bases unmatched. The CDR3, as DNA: TGCGCCAGCAGCCAAGGCTCTCCGGGACAGGGGCCCTACGAGCAGTACTTC. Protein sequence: CASSQGSPGQGPYEQYF.

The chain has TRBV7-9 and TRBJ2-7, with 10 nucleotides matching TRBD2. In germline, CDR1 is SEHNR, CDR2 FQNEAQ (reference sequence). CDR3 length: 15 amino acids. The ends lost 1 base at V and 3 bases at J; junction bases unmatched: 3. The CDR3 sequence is CASSLESSGGYEQYF. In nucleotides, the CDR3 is TGTGCCAGCAGCTTAGAGTCTAGCGGGGGCTACGAGCAGTACTTC.

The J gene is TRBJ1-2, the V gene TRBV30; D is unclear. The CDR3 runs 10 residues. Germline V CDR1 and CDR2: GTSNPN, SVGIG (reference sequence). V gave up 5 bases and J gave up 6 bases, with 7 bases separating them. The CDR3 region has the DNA TGTGCCTGGGGCGGAGATGGCTACACCTTC. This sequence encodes CAWGGDGYTF. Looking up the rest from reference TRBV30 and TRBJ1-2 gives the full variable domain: SQTIHQWPATLVQPVGSPLSLECTVEGTSNPNLYWYRQAAGRGLQLLFYSVGIGQISSEVPQNLSASRPQDRQFILSSKKLLLSDSGFYLCAWGGDGYTFGSGTRLTVV.

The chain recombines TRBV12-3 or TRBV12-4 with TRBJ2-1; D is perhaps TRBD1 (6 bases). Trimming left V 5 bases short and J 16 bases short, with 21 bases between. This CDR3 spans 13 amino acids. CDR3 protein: CASSQHRVVSQFF. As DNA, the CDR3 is TGTGCCAGCAGTCAACACAGGGTAGTTTCGCAATTCTTC.

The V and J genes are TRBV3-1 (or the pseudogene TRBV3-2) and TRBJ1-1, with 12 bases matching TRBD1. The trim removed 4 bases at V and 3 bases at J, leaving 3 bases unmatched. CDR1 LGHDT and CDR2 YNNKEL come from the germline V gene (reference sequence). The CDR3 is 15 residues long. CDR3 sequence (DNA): TGTGCCAGCAGCCGGGACAGGGGGCTTTACACTGAAGCTTTCTTT. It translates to CASSRDRGLYTEAFF.

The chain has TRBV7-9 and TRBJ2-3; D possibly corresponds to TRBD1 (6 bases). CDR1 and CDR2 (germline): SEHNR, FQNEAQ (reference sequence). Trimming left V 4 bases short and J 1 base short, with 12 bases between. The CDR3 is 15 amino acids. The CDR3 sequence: CASSSTGSGTDTQYF. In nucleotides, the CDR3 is TGTGCCAGCAGCTCGACAGGTTCTGGCACAGATACGCAGTATTTT.

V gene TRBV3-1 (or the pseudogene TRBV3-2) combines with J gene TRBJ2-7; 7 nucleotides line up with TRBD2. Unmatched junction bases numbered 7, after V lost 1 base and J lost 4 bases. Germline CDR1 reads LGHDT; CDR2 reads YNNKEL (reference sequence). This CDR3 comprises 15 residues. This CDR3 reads CASSQGTSDVYEQYF. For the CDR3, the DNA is TGTGCCAGCAGCCAAGGGACTAGTGATGTATACGAGCAGTACTTC.

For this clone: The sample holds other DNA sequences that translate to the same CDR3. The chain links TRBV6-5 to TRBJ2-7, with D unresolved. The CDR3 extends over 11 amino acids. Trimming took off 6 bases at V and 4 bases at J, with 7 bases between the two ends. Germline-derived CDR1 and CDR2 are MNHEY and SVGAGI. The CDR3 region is CASSSLYEQYF. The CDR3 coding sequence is TGTGCCAGCAGCTCACTGTACGAGCAGTACTTC.

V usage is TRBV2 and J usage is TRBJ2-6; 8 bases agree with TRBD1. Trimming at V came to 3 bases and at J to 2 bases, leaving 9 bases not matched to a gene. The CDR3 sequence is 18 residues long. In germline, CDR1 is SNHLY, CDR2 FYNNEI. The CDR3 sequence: CASSEVGAGGTGANVLTF. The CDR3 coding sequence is TGTGCCAGCAGTGAGGTAGGGGCAGGGGGCACTGGGGCCAACGTCCTGACTTTC.

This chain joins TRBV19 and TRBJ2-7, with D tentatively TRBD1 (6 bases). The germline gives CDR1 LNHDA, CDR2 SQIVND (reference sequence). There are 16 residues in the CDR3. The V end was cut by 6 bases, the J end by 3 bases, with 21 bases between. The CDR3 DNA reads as TGTGCCAGTAGCACACCAAGCAGGGGTCGGGGCTACGAGCAGTACTTC. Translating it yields CASSTPSRGRGYEQYF.

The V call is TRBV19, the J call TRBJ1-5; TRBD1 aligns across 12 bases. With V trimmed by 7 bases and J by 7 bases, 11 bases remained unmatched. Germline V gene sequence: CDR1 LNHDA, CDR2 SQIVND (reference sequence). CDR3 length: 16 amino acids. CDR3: CASTPWGQGAGQPQHF. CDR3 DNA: TGTGCCAGTACCCCCTGGGGACAGGGGGCAGGGCAGCCCCAGCATTTT.

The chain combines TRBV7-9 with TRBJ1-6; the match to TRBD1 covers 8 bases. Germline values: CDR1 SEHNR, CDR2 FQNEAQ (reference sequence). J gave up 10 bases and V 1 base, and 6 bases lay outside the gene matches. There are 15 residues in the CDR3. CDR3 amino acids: CASSLVSGGRSPLHF. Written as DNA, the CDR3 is TGTGCCAGCAGCTTAGTCTCAGGGGGCAGGTCACCCCTCCACTTT.

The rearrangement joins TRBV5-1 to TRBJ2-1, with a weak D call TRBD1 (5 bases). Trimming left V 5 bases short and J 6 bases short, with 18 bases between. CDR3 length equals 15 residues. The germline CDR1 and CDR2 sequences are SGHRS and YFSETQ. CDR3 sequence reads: CASRPPGNLGNEQFF. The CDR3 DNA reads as TGCGCCAGCAGACCGCCAGGGAATTTAGGCAATGAGCAGTTCTTC.

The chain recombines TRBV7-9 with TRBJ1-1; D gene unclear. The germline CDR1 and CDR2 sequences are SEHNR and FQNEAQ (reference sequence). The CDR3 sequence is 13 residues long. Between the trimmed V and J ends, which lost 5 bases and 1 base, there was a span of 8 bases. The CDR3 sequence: CASSPTANTEAFF. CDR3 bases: TGTGCCAGCAGCCCCACAGCGAACACTGAAGCTTTCTTT.